Listed here is a single T cell receptor (beta chain). Its antigen is not identified. The data were obtained in a study of T-cell memory formation after mild COVID-19. General study findings and limits: Most CD4+ clones that shrank were in CM and EM, while CD8+ ones turned up in EMRA.

The length of the CDR3 is 15 residues. Trimming took off 4 bases at V and 0 bases at J, with 11 bases between the two ends. The V gene's germline CDR1 is SEHNR and CDR2 FQNEAQ (reference sequence). TCRdb itself ran the 5' RACE reads through MiXCR, one entry per CDR3 protein. The sample carries 450,000 to 700,000 distinct CDR3 sequences, 15% to 20% recorded once. What was sequenced was PBMCs or a T cell subset sorted from them (not recorded which). The V and J genes are TRBV7-9 and TRBJ2-3; D gene unclear. The sequence came from an adult woman who had mild COVID-19 (a few samples of this study predate the infection). Cell type and time point are not known. The CDR3 reads CASSSPGPSTDTQYF. The CDR3 bases are TGTGCCAGCAGCTCTCCGGGCCCAAGCACAGATACGCAGTATTTT.